Listed below are T cell receptor beta chains from one sample, sequenced in a study of tumor-infiltrating lymphocytes in primary liver carcinoma. TCRdb re-called the multiplex PCR reads with MiXCR, one entry per CDR3 protein. The table includes tens of thousands of distinct CDR3 sequences, 65% to 75% detected once. What was sequenced was tumor-adjacent normal liver tissue. The receptors come from a man in his forties with primary liver carcinoma and hepatitis B virus infection. Each CDR3 is given with its conserved first and last residue. Each record gives: J gene, V gene, clone size, D gene, CDR3 protein. A D gene is named only where the DNA matches it firmly. Size is omitted from some rows. Given values are once, few, many or a class for expanded clones.

TRBJ2-5,TRBV20-1,-,TRBD1,CNARAGQGRMETQYF
TRBJ2-1,TRBV4-1,once,-,CASSQDADTSYNEQLF
TRBJ2-5,TRBV28,once,TRBD2,CASSLVPSGDRETQYF
TRBJ1-2,TRBV6-5,-,-,CASISGVGVVNYGYTF
TRBJ1-5,TRBV19,many,-,CASSNGNSNQPQHF
TRBJ2-1,TRBV7-9,many,-,CASSREGGGHEQFF
TRBJ2-3,TRBV6-4,many,-,CASSDSDSTDTQYF
TRBJ2-1,TRBV11-2,-,-,CAYSLGVAEQFF
TRBJ2-7,TRBV28,few,-,CASSLNGGATYEQYF
TRBJ2-5,TRBV4-2,-,-,CGSNQDRISQETQYF
TRBJ2-1,TRBV11-2,many,-,CASSSLRNEQFF
TRBJ2-7,TRBV20-1,-,TRBD2,CSAWGGAGGEQYF
TRBJ2-6,TRBV6-5,-,-,CASGSHGTGANILTF
TRBJ2-3,TRBV20-1,many,-,CSADGGSTDTQYF
TRBJ2-5,TRBV5-5,few,-,CASSLAGQRWETRYF
TRBJ2-1,TRBV28,many,TRBD2,CASSWGTSGEQFF
TRBJ2-1,TRBV6-5,-,TRBD2,CASSYFGGRGKEQSF
TRBJ2-3,TRBV4-3,-,TRBD1,CASSEDNRGADTQYF
TRBJ2-7,TRBV4-2,many,-,CASSQDKGSGYEQYF
TRBJ2-1,TRBV7-8,-,-,CASRAPWSDNEQFF
TRBJ1-1,TRBV24-1,-,-,CATRDTGQNTEAFF
TRBJ2-5,TRBV29-1,few,-,CIVRFRYQETQYF
TRBJ2-7,TRBV5-4,-,-,CASSGFGPGVTYEQYF
TRBJ2-5,TRBV29-1,-,TRBD1,CSVDGQGMGTQYF
TRBJ2-7,TRBV28,many,TRBD1,CASRRTGGGNEQYF
TRBJ2-3,TRBV12-3/TRBV12-4,-,-,CAGSFGEGRDTQYF
TRBJ2-2,TRBV5-5,-,TRBD2,CASSFGTSGSIGELLF
TRBJ2-2,TRBV11-2,many,-,CASSHVRGRTGELVF
TRBJ1-2,TRBV11-1,-,-,CVSSFKGFGYGYTF
TRBJ2-1,TRBV29-1,-,-,CSVAPPGQLHNEQFF
TRBJ2-1,TRBV11-2,-,TRBD2,CASILELPAGTNEEFF
TRBJ1-2,TRBV6-5,-,-,CVSSQKGRSEGYTF
TRBJ2-2,TRBV6-5,-,-,CASSSTGNWSADTGELVF
TRBJ2-3,TRBV6-5,-,TRBD2,CASRGRADTQYF
TRBJ2-1,TRBV6-5,-,-,CANSYSRGSNEQSF
TRBJ2-1,TRBV5-6,-,-,CASSLFLFSHKQFF
TRBJ1-5,TRBV12-3/TRBV12-4,few,-,CASSLGATNQPQHF
TRBJ2-1,TRBV29-1,-,-,CGDARDFTREQFF
TRBJ2-3,TRBV4-2,-,-,CASNQEAAPRTDTQYF
TRBJ2-6,TRBV12-3/TRBV12-4,-,TRBD1,CASSFGQGVLGANVLTF
TRBJ2-1,TRBV29-1,many,-,CSVEGGPGGNEQFF
TRBJ2-1,TRBV5-6,many,-,CASSLGQAYLSYNEQFF
TRBJ2-1,TRBV4-1,-,-,CASSSLDNNNNEQFF
TRBJ2-5,TRBV5-1,-,-,CASSCDRGQETQYF
TRBJ2-1,TRBV11-2,-,-,CASSFEFMRGPNEQFF
TRBJ1-6,TRBV11-1,-,-,CASIRTPVSPLHF
TRBJ1-1,TRBV2,many,-,CASNSVETEAFF
TRBJ1-1,TRBV6-5,once,-,CARSYGGVGTETFF